This entry lists 24 T cell receptor beta chains sequenced from one sample in a study of T-cell memory formation after mild COVID-19. TCRdb used MiXCR to reprocess the 5' RACE reads, holding one entry per CDR3 protein. Of just under 550,000 distinct CDR3 sequences in the sample, roughly 22% were seen once. The sequencing input was PBMCs or a T cell subset sorted from them (not recorded which). These receptors all come from an adult woman who had mild COVID-19 (a few samples of this study predate the infection). Cell type and time point are not known.

This rearrangement joins TRBV21-1 to TRBJ2-7; the table names TRBD2, a call not compared with the DNA. TRBV21-1 is a recognized pseudogene. This CDR3 has 16 residues. In nucleotides, the CDR3 is TGTGCCAGCAGCCTCTTTCGGACTAGCGGATCCTACGAGCAGTACTTC. It codes for CASSLFRTSGSYEQYF.

This clonotype showed up many times. The chain couples TRBV12-3 or TRBV12-4 to TRBJ1-1; maybe TRBD1 (6 bases). The CDR3 has 16 residues. The germline V and J ends were trimmed by 2 bases and 5 bases, with 18 bases remaining between them. The CDR3 sequence is CASSLRAPQGLTEAFF. The CDR3 bases are TGTGCCAGCAGTTTACGGGCCCCACAGGGCCTGACTGAAGCTTTCTTT.

The chain uses TRBV30 and TRBJ2-5; TRBD2 matches at 8 bases. CDR1 GTSNPN and CDR2 SVGIG come from the germline V gene (reference sequence). With V trimmed by 0 bases and J by 3 bases, 3 bases remained unmatched. This CDR3 has 14 residues. The CDR3 DNA is TGTGCCTGGAGTGTTGGAGCGGGGGAAGAGACCCAGTACTTC. Translated: CAWSVGAGEETQYF. The variable domain in full, with the rest retrieved from reference TRBV30 and TRBJ2-5, is SQTIHQWPATLVQPVGSPLSLECTVEGTSNPNLYWYRQAAGRGLQLLFYSVGIGQISSEVPQNLSASRPQDRQFILSSKKLLLSDSGFYLCAWSVGAGEETQYFGPGTRLLVL.

The J gene is TRBJ2-7, the V gene TRBV7-8, with 10 bases lining up with TRBD1. CDR3 length: 16 amino acids. J gave up 6 bases and V 1 base, and 9 bases lay outside the gene matches. Germline V gene lookup returns CDR1 SGHVS and CDR2 FQNEAQ. The chain's CDR3 is CASSLDAGTGVREQYF. As DNA, the CDR3 is TGTGCCAGCAGCTTAGACGCAGGGACAGGGGTTCGCGAGCAGTACTTC.

The chain uses TRBV4-3 and TRBJ2-3; either TRBD1 or TRBD2 may fit D (5 bases each). The CDR3 is 16 residues long. Trimming removed 0 bases at V and 4 bases at J, with 14 bases between. Per the germline V gene, CDR1 is LGHNA and CDR2 is YSLEER. CDR3 sequence: CASSQEGPGRADTQYF. CDR3 DNA: TGCGCCAGCAGCCAAGAAGGTCCAGGGCGGGCAGATACGCAGTATTTT.

This chain uses TRBV15 with TRBJ1-1, with no clear D. Germline loops: CDR1 LNHNV, CDR2 YYDKDF (reference sequence). V was cut by 4 bases and J by 7 bases, with 13 bases left in between. The CDR3 loop spans 13 amino acids. The CDR3 nucleotides read TGTGCCACCAGCACCCAGAAGGCTAATGAAGCTTTCTTT. This translates into CATSTQKANEAFF.

This clonotype was detected ten times or more. The chain carries TRBV7-9 and TRBJ2-2, with D possibly TRBD2 on 6 matching bases. The CDR3 covers 15 residues. Germline V gene sequence: CDR1 SEHNR, CDR2 FQNEAQ (reference sequence). Trimming took 8 bases from V and 0 from J, leaving 13 bases between them. This chain's CDR3 is CASPGGGTNTGELFF. In nucleotides, the CDR3 is TGTGCCAGCCCCGGAGGCGGGACGAACACCGGGGAGCTGTTTTTT.

This chain uses TRBV20-1 with TRBJ2-3; TRBD2 agrees at 13 bases. CDR3 size: 15 residues. J gave up 8 bases and V 6 bases, and 11 bases lay outside the gene matches. Germline CDR1 DFQATT, CDR2 SNEGSKA (reference sequence). The CDR3 DNA sequence: TGCAGTGCCCACTGGACTAGCGGGAGAAAGGGTACGCAGTATTTT. Translating gives CSAHWTSGRKGTQYF.

The chain is built from TRBV20-1 and TRBJ2-3; no clear D. This CDR3 is 11 amino acids long. V was pared by 4 bases and J by 9 bases, with 11 bases between. Germline CDR1 and CDR2: DFQATT and SNEGSKA (reference sequence). DNA for the CDR3: TGCAGTGCTAAGCCTGCTGGGACGCAGTATTTT. Translating it yields CSAKPAGTQYF.

V gene TRBV7-9 combines with J gene TRBJ2-1; D is unresolved. Trimming removed 1 base at V and 5 bases at J, with 12 bases between. The CDR3 spans 15 residues. Germline-derived CDR1 and CDR2 are SEHNR and FQNEAQ (reference sequence). As DNA, the CDR3 is TGTGCCAGCAGCTTAGTTGGGCAGGCAAACAATGAGCAGTTCTTC. Protein: CASSLVGQANNEQFF.

This clonotype was detected only a few times. The chain has TRBV7-2 and TRBJ2-1, with D perhaps matching TRBD1 (6 bases). V was pared by 0 bases and J by 8 bases, with 17 bases between. The CDR3 is made up of 16 amino acids. Germline V gene sequence: CDR1 SGHTA, CDR2 FQGNSA. The CDR3 nucleotides read TGTGCCAGCAGCTTAGCGTGGCTAGGGGGTCTAGATGAGCAGTTCTTC. Translating gives CASSLAWLGGLDEQFF.

There are a few counts of this clonotype. V usage is TRBV7-2 and J usage is TRBJ2-2; 7 nucleotides align to TRBD2. Trimming took 3 bases from V and 1 from J; bases not matched to a gene: 17. The V gene's germline CDR1 is SGHTA and CDR2 FQGNSA. This CDR3 is built from 20 residues. The CDR3 nucleotides are TGTGCCAGCAGCTTCTCCCCTCCTGGAGGGAGGGCCCAGAACACCGGGGAGCTGTTTTTT. This gives the protein CASSFSPPGGRAQNTGELFF.

The rearrangement links TRBV9 to TRBJ1-2; no clear D. V lost 4 bases, J lost 8 bases, and 18 bases lay in between. The CDR3 covers 14 residues. The germline gives CDR1 SGDLS, CDR2 YYNGEE. The CDR3 protein is CASSPWKGIGGYTF. The CDR3 DNA reads as TGTGCCAGCAGCCCTTGGAAAGGGATTGGGGGCTACACCTTC.

This clonotype has at least ten counts. The chain carries TRBV7-2 and TRBJ2-2; D is ambiguous. The CDR3 length is 12 residues. Looked up from germline, CDR1 is SGHTA and CDR2 is FQGNSA. V was pared by 3 bases and J by 4 bases, with 3 bases between. CDR3 bases: TGTGCCAGCAGCTTCTCCACCGGGGAGCTGTTTTTT. It encodes CASSFSTGELFF.

Of note for this clonotype: Its ends do not fully match the called genes, so a read error is possible. V is TRBV15 and J is TRBJ2-1; TRBD2 matches 9 bases. Germline values: CDR1 LNHNV, CDR2 YYDKDF (reference sequence). The CDR3 has 14 residues. The chain's CDR3 is CATAGGPGYNEKFF. DNA of the CDR3: TGTGCCACCGCGGGGGGGCCCGGATACAATGAGAAGTTCTTC.

This rearrangement joins TRBV6-6 to TRBJ1-6; 9 bases agree with TRBD1. The CDR3 contains 16 residues. J was trimmed by 9 bases and V by 0 bases; bases with no gene match: 6. Germline loops: CDR1 MNHNY, CDR2 SVGAGI (reference sequence). The CDR3 region is CASSYSTGTGSSPLHF. The CDR3 DNA sequence: TGTGCCAGCAGTTACTCCACCGGGACAGGGAGTTCACCCCTCCACTTT.

Of note for this clonotype: The CDR3 carries no conserved terminal phenylalanine or tryptophan, so it likely arises from a read error. The rearrangement joins TRBV19 to TRBJ2-7, with D tentatively TRBD2 (5 bases). Trimming stripped 5 bases from V and 7 bases from J, with 15 bases between. Germline CDR1 is LNHDA and CDR2 is SQIVND (reference sequence). This CDR3 has 13 residues. The chain's CDR3 is CASSGLGDPEQYS. The CDR3 nucleotides are TGTGCCAGTAGTGGACTGGGTGACCCAGAGCAGTACTCC.

The V gene is TRBV7-8, the J gene TRBJ2-6; no definite D call. Trimming pared 5 bases from V and 6 bases from J, leaving 11 bases between. This CDR3 spans 14 amino acids. CDR1 and CDR2 from the germline V gene are SGHVS and FQNEAQ. The DNA of the CDR3 is TGTGCCAGCAGCCGGACGGATTTGGCCAACGTCCTGACTTTC. It codes for CASSRTDLANVLTF.

The V and J genes are TRBV5-1 and TRBJ2-5, with TRBD1 identical over 7 bases. The CDR3 has 13 amino acids. Germline V lookup: CDR1 SGHRS, CDR2 YFSETQ. Trimming cost V 4 bases and J 5 bases; bases outside gene matches: 5. The CDR3 nucleotides read TGCGCCAGCAGCGCGACAGGGTTGGAGACCCAGTACTTC. Residues: CASSATGLETQYF.

This rearrangement joins TRBV7-9 to TRBJ2-6; no clear D gene. Trimming pared 1 base from V and 0 bases from J, leaving 10 bases between. This CDR3 is 17 amino acids long. The germline CDR1 and CDR2 sequences are SEHNR and FQNEAQ (reference sequence). The CDR3 region is CASSLGHRNSGANVLTF. The CDR3 DNA reads TGTGCCAGCAGCTTAGGCCACAGAAACTCTGGGGCCAACGTCCTGACTTTC.

This clonotype was seen only a few times. The chain couples TRBV12-3 or TRBV12-4 to TRBJ2-7; D gene ambiguous. Trimming removed 2 bases at V and 6 bases at J, with 8 bases between. This CDR3 region has 12 residues. CDR3 nucleotide sequence: TGTGCCAGCAGTTTAAGGCGAAGCGAGCAGTACTTC. It translates to CASSLRRSEQYF.

This clonotype came up once. This chain links TRBV3-1 with TRBJ2-5; D is undetermined. The CDR3 runs to 13 residues. Trimming left V 3 bases short and J 7 bases short, with 12 bases between. The germline V gene has CDR1 LGHDT and CDR2 YNNKEL (reference sequence). The CDR3 region has the DNA TGTGCCAGCAGCCATAGGACGGTAAGGACCCAGTACTTC. Encoded protein: CASSHRTVRTQYF.

The CDR3 sequence: CASSYGYNTDTQYF. CDR3 coding DNA: TGTGCCAGCAGTTACGGCTACAACACAGATACGCAGTATTTT. The J gene is TRBJ2-3, the V gene TRBV6-5, with D uncertain. CDR3 size: 14 residues. V was cut by 2 bases and J by 2 bases, with 8 bases left in between. The germline V gene has CDR1 MNHEY and CDR2 SVGAGI.

There are a few counts of this clonotype. This rearrangement joins TRBV4-1 to TRBJ2-7; TRBD2 might be the D (6 bases). The CDR3 has 19 residues. Trimming cost V 0 bases and J 3 bases, with 24 bases left between them. Germline values: CDR1 MGHRA, CDR2 YSYEKL. Written as DNA, the CDR3 is TGCGCCAGCAGCCAAGACCCGAATATGGGGCTTGGCGGGATCTACGAGCAGTACTTC. This encodes CASSQDPNMGLGGIYEQYF.